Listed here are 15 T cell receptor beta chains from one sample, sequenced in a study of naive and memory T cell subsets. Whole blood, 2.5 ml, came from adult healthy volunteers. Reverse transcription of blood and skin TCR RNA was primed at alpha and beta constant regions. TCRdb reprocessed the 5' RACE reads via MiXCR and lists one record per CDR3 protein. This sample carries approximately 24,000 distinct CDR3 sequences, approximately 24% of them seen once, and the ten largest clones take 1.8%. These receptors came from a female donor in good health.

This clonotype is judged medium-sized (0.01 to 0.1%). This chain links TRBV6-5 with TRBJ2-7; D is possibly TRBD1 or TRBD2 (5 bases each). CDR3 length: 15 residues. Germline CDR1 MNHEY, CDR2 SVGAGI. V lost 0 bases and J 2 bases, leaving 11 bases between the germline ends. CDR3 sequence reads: CASSYSPQGPYEQYF. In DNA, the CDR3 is TGTGCCAGCAGTTACTCGCCCCAGGGACCCTACGAGCAGTACTTC.

The CDR3 region is CASSYSRTNEKLFF. The CDR3, as DNA: TGTGCCAGCAGTTACTCGAGAACTAATGAAAAACTGTTTTTT. V usage is TRBV6-5 and J usage is TRBJ1-4; D not resolved. The ends were cut back, 0 bases at V and 1 base at J, with 3 bases in the middle. CDR1 is MNHEY, CDR2 SVGAGI, per germline. This CDR3 is built from 14 residues.

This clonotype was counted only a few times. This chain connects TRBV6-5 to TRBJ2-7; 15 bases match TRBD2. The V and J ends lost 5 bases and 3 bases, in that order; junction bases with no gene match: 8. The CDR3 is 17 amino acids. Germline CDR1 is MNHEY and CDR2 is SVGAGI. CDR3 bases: TGTGCCAGCAGTCGGACTAGCGGGGGGGCCAGGGGCTACGAGCAGTACTTC. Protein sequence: CASSRTSGGARGYEQYF.

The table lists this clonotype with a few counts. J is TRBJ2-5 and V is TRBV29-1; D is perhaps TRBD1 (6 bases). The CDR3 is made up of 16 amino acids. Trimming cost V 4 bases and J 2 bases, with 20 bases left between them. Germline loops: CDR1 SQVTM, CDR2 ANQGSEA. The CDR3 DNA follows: TGCAGCGTTGGGCGATCGACGACAGGACGGCAAGAGACCCAGTACTTC. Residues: CSVGRSTTGRQETQYF.

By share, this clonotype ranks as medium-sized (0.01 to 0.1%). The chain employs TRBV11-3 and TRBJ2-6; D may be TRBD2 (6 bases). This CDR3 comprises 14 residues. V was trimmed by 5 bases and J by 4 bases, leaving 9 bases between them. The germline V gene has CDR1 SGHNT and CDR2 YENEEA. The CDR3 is CASSGGTGANVLTF. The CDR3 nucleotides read TGTGCCAGCAGCGGAGGGACCGGGGCCAACGTCCTGACTTTC.

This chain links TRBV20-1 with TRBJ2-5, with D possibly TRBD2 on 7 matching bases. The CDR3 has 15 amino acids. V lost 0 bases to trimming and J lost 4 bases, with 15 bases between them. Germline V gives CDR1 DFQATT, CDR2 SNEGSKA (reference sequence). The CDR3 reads CSARDTRGPGETQYF. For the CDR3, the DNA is TGCAGTGCTAGAGATACGCGGGGGCCGGGAGAGACCCAGTACTTC.

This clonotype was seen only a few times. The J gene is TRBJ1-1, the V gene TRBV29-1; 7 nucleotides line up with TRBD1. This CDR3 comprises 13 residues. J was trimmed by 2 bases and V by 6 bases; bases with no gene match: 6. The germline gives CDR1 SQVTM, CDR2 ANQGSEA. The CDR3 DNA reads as TGCAGCGTCGGGGGGACAGTCAACACTGAAGCTTTCTTT. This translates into CSVGGTVNTEAFF.

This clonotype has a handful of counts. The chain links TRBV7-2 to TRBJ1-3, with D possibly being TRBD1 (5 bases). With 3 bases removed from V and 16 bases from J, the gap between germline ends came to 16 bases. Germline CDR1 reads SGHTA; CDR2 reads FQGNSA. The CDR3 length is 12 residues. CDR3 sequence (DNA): TGTGCCAGCAGCTTCGGATTTGGTCGGGGGTATTTT. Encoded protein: CASSFGFGRGYF.

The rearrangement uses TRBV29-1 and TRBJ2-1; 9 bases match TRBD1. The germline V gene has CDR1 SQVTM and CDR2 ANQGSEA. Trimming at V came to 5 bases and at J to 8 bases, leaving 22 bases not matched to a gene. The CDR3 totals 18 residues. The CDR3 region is CSVRGDRDEVPDHDEQFF. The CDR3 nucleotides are TGCAGCGTTAGGGGGGACAGGGACGAGGTCCCAGACCACGATGAGCAGTTCTTC.

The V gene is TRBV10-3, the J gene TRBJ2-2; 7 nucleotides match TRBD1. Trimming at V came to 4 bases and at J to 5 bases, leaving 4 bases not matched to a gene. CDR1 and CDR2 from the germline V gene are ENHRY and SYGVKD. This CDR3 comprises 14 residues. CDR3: CAISVGGSTGELFF. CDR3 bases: TGTGCCATCAGTGTAGGGGGCTCGACCGGGGAGCTGTTTTTT.

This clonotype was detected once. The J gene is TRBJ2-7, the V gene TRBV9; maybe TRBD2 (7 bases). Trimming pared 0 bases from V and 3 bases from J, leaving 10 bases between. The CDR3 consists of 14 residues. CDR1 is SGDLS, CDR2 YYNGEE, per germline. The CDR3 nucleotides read TGTGCCAGCAGCGTAGGAGGGGGGGACTACGAGCAGTACTTC. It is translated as CASSVGGGDYEQYF.

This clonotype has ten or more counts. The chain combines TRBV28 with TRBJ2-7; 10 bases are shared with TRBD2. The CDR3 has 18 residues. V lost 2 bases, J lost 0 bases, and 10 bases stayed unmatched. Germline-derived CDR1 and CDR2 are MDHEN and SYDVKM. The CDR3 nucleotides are TGTGCCAGCAGTTTACCTCCCCTAGCGGGAGTGAGCTCCTACGAGCAGTACTTC. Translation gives CASSLPPLAGVSSYEQYF. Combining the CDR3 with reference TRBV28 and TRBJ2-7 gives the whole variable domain DVKVTQSSRYLVKRTGEKVFLECVQDMDHENMFWYRQDPGLGLRLIYFSYDVKMKEKGDIPEGYSVSREKKERFSLILESASTNQTSMYLCASSLPPLAGVSSYEQYFGPGTRLTVT.

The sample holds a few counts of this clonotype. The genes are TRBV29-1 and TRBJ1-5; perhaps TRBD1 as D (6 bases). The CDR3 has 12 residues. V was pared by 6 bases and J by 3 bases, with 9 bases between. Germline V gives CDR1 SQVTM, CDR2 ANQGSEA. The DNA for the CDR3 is TGCAGCGTCACGGGGGCCAATCAGCCCCAGCATTTT. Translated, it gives CSVTGANQPQHF.

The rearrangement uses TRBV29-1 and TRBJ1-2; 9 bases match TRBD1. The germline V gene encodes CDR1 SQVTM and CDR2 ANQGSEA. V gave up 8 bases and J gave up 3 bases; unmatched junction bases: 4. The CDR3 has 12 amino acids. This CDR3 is CSLRTGDYGYTF. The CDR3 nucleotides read TGCAGCCTCCGGACAGGGGACTATGGCTACACCTTC.

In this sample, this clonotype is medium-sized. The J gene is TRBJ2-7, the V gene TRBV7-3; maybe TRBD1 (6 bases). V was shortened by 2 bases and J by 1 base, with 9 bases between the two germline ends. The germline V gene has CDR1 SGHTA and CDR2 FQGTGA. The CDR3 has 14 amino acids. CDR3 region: CASSLGDRSYEQYF. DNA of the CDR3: TGTGCCAGCAGCTTAGGCGACAGGTCCTACGAGCAGTACTTC.